What follows are 32 T cell receptor beta chains derived from one specimen sequenced in a study of cytomegalovirus exposure and HLA in healthy donors (dated by TCRdb to 2015 to 2018). Library preparation was by the immunoSEQ multiplex PCR assay. For the multiplex PCR, a mixture combining 60 forward primers for TCR Vbeta segments and 13 reverse primers for TCR Jbeta segments was used. TCRdb mirrors the immuneACCESS table, restricted to in-frame sequences. Some clones are absent from its copies; in checked studies, under half trace to an unresolved V gene, and the reason for the others is unknown. Within this sample are roughly 150,000 clones, with roughly four fifths of them counted one time only. Approximately 2.4% of the sample is taken by the ten largest. The sequenced material came from PBMCs. All receptors come from a female donor in good health and CMV-seronegative.

This chain joins TRBV27 and TRBJ2-1; the D gene is possibly TRBD2 (5 bases). The CDR3 is made up of 13 amino acids. With 5 bases removed from V and 9 bases from J, the gap between germline ends came to 14 bases. Looked up from germline, CDR1 is MNHEY and CDR2 is SMNVEV (reference sequence). The CDR3 loop reads CASSPGPEVEQFF. The CDR3 DNA sequence: TGTGCCAGCAGTCCGGGCCCGGAGGTTGAGCAGTTCTTC.

The rearrangement links TRBV5-1 to TRBJ2-2; D perhaps matches TRBD1 (5 bases). Germline-derived CDR1 and CDR2 are SGHRS and YFSETQ. CDR3 size: 15 residues. The V and J ends lost 1 base and 0 bases respectively, with 7 bases between them. The CDR3 DNA is TGCGCCAGCAGCTTGCCAGGGACGAACACCGGGGAGCTGTTTTTT. Protein product: CASSLPGTNTGELFF.

This chain joins TRBV11-2 and TRBJ1-1, with 7 bases identical to TRBD1. Germline CDR1 and CDR2: SGHAT and FQNNGV. V dropped 5 bases and J dropped 1; count of bases not matched to a gene: 13. CDR3 size: 17 residues. The CDR3 region is CASSHTQGGWPNTEAFF. The CDR3 region has the DNA TGTGCCAGCAGCCACACCCAAGGGGGCTGGCCGAACACTGAAGCTTTCTTT.

The sample holds one count of this clone. The V gene is TRBV4-2, the J gene TRBJ2-7; 8 positions match TRBD1. Germline V CDR1 and CDR2: LGHNA, YNFKEQ. The CDR3 is made up of 16 amino acids. The ends lost 0 bases at V and 3 bases at J; junction bases unmatched: 7. CDR3 loop: CASSQDWSDRGYEQYF. CDR3 nucleotide sequence: TGTGCCAGCAGCCAAGATTGGTCCGACAGGGGCTACGAGCAGTACTTC.

J is TRBJ1-6 and V is TRBV2; 9 nucleotides align to TRBD1. In germline, CDR1 is SNHLY, CDR2 FYNNEI. The junction had 5 bases not matched to a gene; V was cut back by 4 bases and J by 7 bases. This CDR3 has 15 residues. The CDR3 is CASSARGQGNSPLHF. The CDR3 coding sequence is TGTGCCAGCAGTGCACGGGGACAGGGAAATTCACCCCTCCACTTT.

The genes are TRBV9 and TRBJ2-1; 13 bases agree with TRBD2. Looked up from germline, CDR1 is SGDLS and CDR2 is YYNGEE. The J segment lost 9 bases and the V segment lost 3 bases, leaving 6 bases of the junction unmatched. CDR3 length: 15 amino acids. The CDR3 DNA follows: TGTGCCAGCAGCGCCCAGACTAGCGGGAGGACTGAGCAGTTCTTC. Encoded protein: CASSAQTSGRTEQFF.

V usage is TRBV15 and J usage is TRBJ2-3, with a tentative D call TRBD1 (6 bases). V shed 2 bases and J shed 0 bases, with 15 bases lying between them. The CDR3 totals 17 residues. Germline V gene lookup returns CDR1 LNHNV and CDR2 YYDKDF (reference sequence). The CDR3 protein is CATSRTGTSPSTDTQYF. CDR3 coding DNA: TGTGCCACCAGCAGAACTGGGACAAGCCCTAGCACAGATACGCAGTATTTT.

Worth noting for this clone: The junction departs from the called germline gene at one end, perhaps through a read error. This chain joins TRBV27 and TRBJ2-6; perhaps TRBD2 as D (6 bases). The CDR3 contains 17 residues. Germline-derived CDR1 and CDR2 are MNHEY and SMNVEV (reference sequence). The CDR3 DNA follows: TGTGCCAGCAGTTGGCGGGGTTTCTTCGCTGGGGCCAACGGCCTGACTTTC. Residues: CASSWRGFFAGANGLTF. The whole variable domain, remainder taken from reference TRBV27 and TRBJ2-6, is EAQVTQNPRYLITVTGKKLTVTCSQNMNHEYMSWYRQDPGLGLRQIYYSMNVEVTDKGDVPEGYKVSRKEKRNFPLILESPSPNQTSLYFCASSWRGFFAGANGLTFGAGSRLTVL.

V is TRBV29-1 and J is TRBJ1-2; 9 bases align to TRBD1. CDR1 and CDR2 (germline): SQVTM, ANQGSEA. V lost 2 bases and J lost 8; bases outside the gene matches: 6. This CDR3 is 13 amino acids long. CDR3 in DNA: TGCAGCGTTGAATCGGAGACAGGGGGGGGCTACACCTTC. This sequence encodes CSVESETGGGYTF.

This chain links TRBV2 with TRBJ2-1; 10 bases are a match to TRBD2. In germline, CDR1 is SNHLY, CDR2 FYNNEI. The V and J ends lost 2 bases and 9 bases, in that order; junction bases with no gene match: 7. This CDR3 contains 15 residues. CDR3 region: CASSERSGRGSEQFF. The CDR3, as DNA: TGTGCCAGCAGTGAAAGGAGCGGGAGGGGGAGTGAGCAGTTCTTC.

This clone was observed a few times. The gene calls are TRBV7-8 and TRBJ1-2, with D tentatively TRBD1 (5 bases). Germline V gives CDR1 SGHVS, CDR2 FQNEAQ. The CDR3 sequence is 16 residues long. The ends were cut back, 1 base at V and 4 bases at J, with 16 bases in the middle. The CDR3 DNA sequence: TGTGCCAGCAGCTTAGGGTTGGGGGGAGAATCCTATGGCTACACCTTC. It codes for CASSLGLGGESYGYTF.

The rearrangement uses TRBV11-3 and TRBJ2-5; weak D call: TRBD1 (6 bases). The end of the DNA aligns better with TRBJ2-7, so the J call may be wrong. The CDR3 extends over 13 amino acids. Germline loops: CDR1 SGHNT, CDR2 YENEEA. The CDR3 DNA is TGTGCCAGCAGCTTGAACAGGGTTGACGAGCAGTACTTC. It specifies CASSLNRVDEQYF.

This clone was observed a few times. The chain has TRBV2 and TRBJ2-3; D uncertain. Germline-derived CDR1 and CDR2 are SNHLY and FYNNEI. There are 11 residues in the CDR3. V lost 5 bases, J lost 7 bases, and 7 bases lay in between. This CDR3 reads CASSPANTQYF. CDR3 bases: TGTGCCAGCAGTCCTGCGAATACGCAGTATTTT.

V usage is TRBV5-6 and J usage is TRBJ2-5; D is ambiguous. The J call may be in error: the DNA end matches TRBJ2-7 better. This CDR3 spans 14 amino acids. CDR1 SGHDT and CDR2 YYEEEE come from the germline V gene. CDR3 amino acids: CASSSGGPSYEQYF. DNA for the CDR3: TGTGCCAGCAGCTCCGGCGGCCCCTCCTACGAGCAGTACTTC.

The chain couples TRBV30 to TRBJ1-2; 8 positions match TRBD1. Germline CDR1 is GTSNPN and CDR2 is SVGIG (reference sequence). With 5 bases clipped from V and 1 base from J, the junction kept 3 bases outside the gene matches. The CDR3 is made up of 13 amino acids. The CDR3 DNA follows: TGTGCCTGGGGGACAGGACGTAACTATGGCTACACCTTC. Translated: CAWGTGRNYGYTF. Full variable domain (outside the CDR3, taken from reference TRBV30 and TRBJ1-2): SQTIHQWPATLVQPVGSPLSLECTVEGTSNPNLYWYRQAAGRGLQLLFYSVGIGQISSEVPQNLSASRPQDRQFILSSKKLLLSDSGFYLCAWGTGRNYGYTFGSGTRLTVV.

The table lists this clone with a few counts. V usage is TRBV30 and J usage is TRBJ1-1; tentative D call: TRBD1 (6 bases). Germline CDR1 GTSNPN, CDR2 SVGIG (reference sequence). The V gene lost 7 bases and the J gene lost 4 bases, with 16 bases spanning the gap. This CDR3 contains 13 residues. CDR3 region: CALSRGSGTEAFF. CDR3 nucleotide sequence: TGTGCCTTATCCAGGGGTTCGGGCACTGAAGCTTTCTTT.

This clone has a handful of counts. The rearrangement joins TRBV4-2 to TRBJ1-1, with a possible D match to TRBD1 (5 bases). This CDR3 comprises 16 residues. Looked up from germline, CDR1 is LGHNA and CDR2 is YNFKEQ. Deletions cut 4 bases from V and 6 bases from J, with 21 bases between. CDR3 residues: CASSRLGQGGVAEAFF. CDR3 bases: TGTGCCAGCAGCCGCCTTGGGCAGGGAGGGGTGGCTGAAGCTTTCTTT.

As for this clone: Different DNA sequences within this sample yield the same CDR3. The CDR3 nucleotides are TGTGCCTGGAGTACAAACAGGAACACTGAAGCTTTCTTT. It codes for CAWSTNRNTEAFF. This sequence joins TRBV30 and TRBJ1-1; D unclear. Trimming cost V 2 bases and J 1 base, with 8 bases left between them. This CDR3 comprises 13 residues. CDR1 GTSNPN and CDR2 SVGIG come from the germline V gene (reference sequence).

V and J are TRBV7-2 and TRBJ1-2; D possibly corresponds to TRBD1 (6 bases). Germline CDR1 reads SGHTA; CDR2 reads FQGNSA. The CDR3 has 16 residues. V was shortened by 2 bases and J by 2 bases, with 15 bases between the two germline ends. DNA of the CDR3: TGTGCCAGCAGCTTATCAGCCCAAACAGGGAACTATGGCTACACCTTC. Encoded protein: CASSLSAQTGNYGYTF. Full variable domain (outside the CDR3, taken from reference TRBV7-2 and TRBJ1-2): GAGVSQSPSNKVTEKGKDVELRCDPISGHTALYWYRQSLGQGLEFLIYFQGNSAPDKSGLPSDRFSAERTGGSVSTLTIQRTQQEDSAVYLCASSLSAQTGNYGYTFGSGTRLTVV.

V is TRBV11-2 and J is TRBJ2-1, with 11 bases lining up with TRBD2. Germline-derived CDR1 and CDR2 are SGHAT and FQNNGV. CDR3 size: 16 residues. V shed 1 base and J 7 bases; nucleotides not matched to a gene: 6. Here the CDR3 reads CASSLVRSSGGNEQFF. The CDR3 nucleotides are TGTGCCAGCAGCTTAGTACGGTCTAGCGGGGGGAATGAGCAGTTCTTC.

This sequence joins TRBV9 and TRBJ1-5; 7 bases line up with TRBD1. V lost 3 bases and J lost 5; bases outside the gene matches: 8. The CDR3 contains 15 residues. Germline values: CDR1 SGDLS, CDR2 YYNGEE. CDR3 bases: TGTGCCAGCAGCGCGACAGGGCTTGTGGATCAGCCCCAGCATTTT. This sequence encodes CASSATGLVDQPQHF.

This clone has a single count. The gene calls are TRBV7-9 and TRBJ1-1; D not certain. The CDR3 extends over 12 amino acids. V lost 7 bases and J lost 10, with 16 bases in between. Germline V CDR1 and CDR2: SEHNR, FQNEAQ (reference sequence). The CDR3 DNA follows: TGTGCCAGCAACCGACGGGGAAGTCGAGCTTTCTTT. Encoded protein: CASNRRGSRAFF.

With regard to this clone: This sample includes further DNA sequences coding for the same CDR3. As DNA, the CDR3 is TGTGCCAGCAGTTTAGCAGGGGGCCGCACTGAAGCTTTCTTT. Encoded protein: CASSLAGGRTEAFF. The chain recombines TRBV27 with TRBJ1-1; 8 bases line up with TRBD1. With V trimmed by 2 bases and J by 4 bases, 3 bases remained unmatched. CDR1 is MNHEY and CDR2 is SMNVEV in the germline V gene (reference sequence). The CDR3 runs to 14 residues.

The chain uses TRBV28 and TRBJ1-1; maybe TRBD1 (6 bases). Trimming stripped 5 bases from V and 1 base from J, with 11 bases between. Germline V CDR1 and CDR2: MDHEN, SYDVKM. The CDR3 runs to 14 residues. The CDR3 here is CASSPRGKNTEAFF. The CDR3 coding sequence is TGTGCCAGCAGTCCCAGGGGAAAGAACACTGAAGCTTTCTTT.

The chain uses TRBV7-8 and TRBJ1-6; possible D gene TRBD1, 6 bases. The CDR3 is made up of 14 amino acids. Germline CDR1 and CDR2: SGHVS and FQNEAQ. With 4 bases removed from V and 7 bases from J, the gap between germline ends came to 11 bases. The CDR3 nucleotides read TGTGCCAGCAGCTCACAGGGAGGGAATTCACCCCTCCACTTT. Its protein product is CASSSQGGNSPLHF.

CDR3 bases: TGTGCCAGCAGCAAAGGGGACAGCTTAGTGGGGATAAAAGAGACCCAGTACTTC. Translation gives CASSKGDSLVGIKETQYF. The chain joins TRBV9 to TRBJ2-5; 7 nucleotides agree with TRBD1. This CDR3 is built from 18 residues. CDR1 SGDLS and CDR2 YYNGEE come from the germline V gene. V dropped 4 bases and J dropped 3; count of bases not matched to a gene: 18.

The chain couples TRBV9 to TRBJ2-2; 7 bases match TRBD1. J was trimmed by 0 bases and V by 1 base; bases with no gene match: 3. CDR3 size: 16 residues. In germline, CDR1 is SGDLS, CDR2 YYNGEE. The CDR3 is CASSVFGQANTGELFF. The CDR3 DNA sequence: TGTGCCAGCAGCGTATTTGGACAGGCGAACACCGGGGAGCTGTTTTTT.

The chain carries TRBV5-4 and TRBJ2-7, with a tentative D call TRBD1 (6 bases). V gave up 1 base and J gave up 2 bases, with 10 bases separating them. Germline V gene sequence: CDR1 SGHNT, CDR2 YYREEE (reference sequence). CDR3 length: 14 amino acids. The CDR3 DNA reads TGTGCCAGCAGCTTGAGCGGACAGCCCTACGAGCAGTACTTC. Encoded protein: CASSLSGQPYEQYF.

To note about this clone: Mismatch with germline at one junction end may stem from a read error. V gene TRBV6-5 combines with J gene TRBJ1-2; D perhaps matches TRBD1 (5 bases). The CDR3 covers 14 residues. Germline CDR1 is MNHEY and CDR2 is SVGAGI. This CDR3 reads CAGRHNRLNYGYTF. As DNA, the CDR3 is TGTGCCGGCAGACACAACAGGCTTAACTATGGCTACACCTTC.

The J gene is TRBJ1-2, the V gene TRBV2, with D perhaps TRBD1 (6 bases). V was trimmed by 3 bases and J by 2 bases, leaving 13 bases between them. Germline lookup yields CDR1 SNHLY and CDR2 FYNNEI. The CDR3 loop spans 15 amino acids. CDR3 loop: CASSDRQEENYGYTF. In DNA form, the CDR3 reads TGTGCCAGCAGTGATCGACAGGAGGAGAACTATGGCTACACCTTC.

The CDR3 protein is CAWKPQGGGETQYF. CDR3 bases: TGTGCCTGGAAGCCACAGGGGGGTGGGGAGACCCAGTACTTC. This chain uses TRBV30 with TRBJ2-5; 8 bases match TRBD1. The V and J ends lost 4 bases and 5 bases, in that order; junction bases with no gene match: 9. This CDR3 region has 14 residues. In germline, CDR1 is GTSNPN, CDR2 SVGIG (reference sequence).

The J gene is TRBJ1-6, the V gene TRBV11-2, with 9 positions matching TRBD1. With 5 bases clipped from V and 14 bases from J, the junction kept 10 bases outside the gene matches. The CDR3 is made up of 14 amino acids. In germline, CDR1 is SGHAT, CDR2 FQNNGV. This CDR3 is CASSPLGQGKSLHF. CDR3 nucleotide sequence: TGTGCCAGCAGCCCCCTCGGACAGGGGAAATCCCTCCACTTT.